This record looks at one TCR beta chain sequence and its context. Germline values: CDR1 SGHTA, CDR2 FQGNSA. V dropped 5 bases and J dropped 13; count of bases not matched to a gene: 6. The CDR3 is 12 amino acids. This entry belongs to a study of T cell responses to AZD1222 COVID-19 vaccine. Assay used: immunoSEQ multiplex PCR; TCRdb lists only in-frame clones, some missing. This repertoire shows about 110,000 clones, about 92% found once; its top ten account for 0.95% to 1.5%. The V call is TRBV7-2, the J call TRBJ2-1; TRBD2 aligns across 9 bases. The material sequenced was peripheral blood, taken on day 0 of AZD1222 vaccination. The sequence was collected from an adult in good health. CDR3 sequence: CASSVQRGDQFF. The CDR3 region has the DNA TGTGCCAGCAGCGTTCAGCGGGGGGACCAGTTCTTC.